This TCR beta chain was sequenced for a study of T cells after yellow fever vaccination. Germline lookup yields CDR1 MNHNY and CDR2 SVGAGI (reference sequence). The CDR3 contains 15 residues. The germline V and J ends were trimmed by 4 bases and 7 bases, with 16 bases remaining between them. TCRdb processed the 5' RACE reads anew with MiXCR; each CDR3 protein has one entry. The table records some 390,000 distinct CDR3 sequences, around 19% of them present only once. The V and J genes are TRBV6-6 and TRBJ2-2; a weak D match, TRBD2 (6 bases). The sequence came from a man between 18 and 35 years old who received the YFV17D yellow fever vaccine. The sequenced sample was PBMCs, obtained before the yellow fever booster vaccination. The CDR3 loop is CASSLGRGSYGELFF. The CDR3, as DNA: TGTGCCAGCAGTTTGGGGCGGGGTTCCTACGGGGAGCTGTTTTTT.